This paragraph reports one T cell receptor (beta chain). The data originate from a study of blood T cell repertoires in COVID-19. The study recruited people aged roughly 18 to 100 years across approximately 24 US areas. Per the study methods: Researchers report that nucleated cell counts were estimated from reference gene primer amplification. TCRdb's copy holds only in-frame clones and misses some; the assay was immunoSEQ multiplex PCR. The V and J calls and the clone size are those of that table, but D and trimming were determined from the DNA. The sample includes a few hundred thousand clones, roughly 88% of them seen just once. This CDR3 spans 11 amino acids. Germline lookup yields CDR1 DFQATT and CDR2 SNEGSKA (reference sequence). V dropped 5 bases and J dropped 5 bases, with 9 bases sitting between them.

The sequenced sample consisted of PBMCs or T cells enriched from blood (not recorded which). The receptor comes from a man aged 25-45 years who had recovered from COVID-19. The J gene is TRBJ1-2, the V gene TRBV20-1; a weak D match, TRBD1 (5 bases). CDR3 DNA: TGCAGTGCTCACGGGACTTATGGCTACACCTTC. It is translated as CSAHGTYGYTF.